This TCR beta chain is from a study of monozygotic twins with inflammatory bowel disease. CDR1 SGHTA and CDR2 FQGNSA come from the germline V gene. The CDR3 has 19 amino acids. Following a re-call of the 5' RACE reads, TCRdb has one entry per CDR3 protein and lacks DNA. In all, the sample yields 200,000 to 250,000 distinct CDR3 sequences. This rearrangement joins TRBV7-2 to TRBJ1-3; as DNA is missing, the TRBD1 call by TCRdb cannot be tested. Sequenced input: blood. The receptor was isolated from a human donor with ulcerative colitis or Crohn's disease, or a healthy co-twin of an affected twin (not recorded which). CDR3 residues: CASSLARKGQGSSGNTIYF.